Below, 5 T cell receptor beta chains from the same sample are listed, as sequenced in a study of blood T cell repertoires in COVID-19 (dated by TCRdb to about 2020). Library prep was done by the immunoSEQ multiplex PCR assay. TCRdb limited this immuneACCESS table to in-frame rearrangements with V and J called. A share of clones is missing; checked studies link under half to unresolved V genes, and the rest is unexplained. This sample is represented by approximately 280,000 clones; about 90% of them were singletons. Over 2% of the sample is held by the ten biggest clonotypes. Sample: peripheral blood. The source is a woman in her twenties or thirties who had recovered from COVID-19.

The gene calls are TRBV18 and TRBJ2-1, with D tentatively TRBD2 (5 bases). Trimming pared 3 bases from V and 7 bases from J, leaving 13 bases between. This CDR3 region has 14 residues. CDR1 KGHSH and CDR2 LQKENI come from the germline V gene. For the CDR3, the DNA is TGTGCCAGCTCACCGATCACCGGGGAGAATGAGCAGTTCTTC. It is translated as CASSPITGENEQFF.

This clone showed up just a few times. The chain combines TRBV18 with TRBJ2-1; weak D call: TRBD2 (6 bases). Germline V lookup: CDR1 KGHSH, CDR2 LQKENI. Trimming stripped 4 bases from V and 5 bases from J, with 12 bases between. The CDR3 extends over 14 amino acids. CDR3 sequence: CASSRSGSDNEQFF. As DNA, the CDR3 is TGTGCCAGCTCACGAAGCGGGTCAGACAATGAGCAGTTCTTC.

The chain recombines TRBV27 with TRBJ2-6, with D possibly being TRBD2 (6 bases). Per germline, CDR1 MNHEY and CDR2 SMNVEV (reference sequence). V lost 8 bases and J lost 1, with 12 bases in between. The CDR3 contains 15 residues. This CDR3 is CASGLGGSGANVLTF. Written as DNA, the CDR3 is TGTGCCAGCGGGCTGGGAGGATCTGGGGCCAACGTCCTGACTTTC.

This clone has a handful of counts. The V gene is TRBV6-5, the J gene TRBJ1-2, with 8 bases fitting TRBD1. This CDR3 spans 13 amino acids. The germline gives CDR1 MNHEY, CDR2 SVGAGI. Trimming at V came to 5 bases and at J to 4 bases, leaving 3 bases not matched to a gene. CDR3 sequence reads: CASSRTGPYGYTF. The CDR3 nucleotides are TGTGCCAGCAGTCGGACAGGGCCCTATGGCTACACCTTC.

The chain joins TRBV24-1 to TRBJ2-3; 8 bases fit TRBD2. V lost 3 bases, J lost 4 bases, and 8 bases stayed unmatched. The CDR3 length is 16 residues. CDR1 is KGHDR, CDR2 SFDVKD, per germline. The CDR3 loop is CATSDNSGGGPDTQYF. In DNA, the CDR3 is TGTGCCACCAGTGATAATTCCGGCGGGGGGCCAGATACGCAGTATTTT.